Each of the 29 T cell receptor beta chains below was sequenced from the same sample in a study of regulatory T cells in long-lasting Graves disease. Construction of the TCR beta libraries employed iRepertoire HTBI primers in conjunction with Arm-PCR of CDR3 regions. TCRdb reprocessed the multiplex PCR reads with MiXCR, giving one entry per CDR3 protein. The sample shows around 400,000 distinct CDR3 sequences, 10% to 15% of them seen only once. Time point of the sample: newly diagnosed GD, antithyroid drugs for less than 3 months. With RNA extracted from PBMCs as input, the TCR library was made. These data also formed part of another study, on T cells in Graves' hyperthyroidism and ophthalmopathy.

The sample in question was peripheral blood mononuclear cells (PBMCs), obtained at new diagnosis, from a patient treated with antithyroid drugs. These receptors all stem from a woman between 18 and 30 years old with Graves disease.

This clonotype was observed many times. V and J are TRBV10-1 and TRBJ2-3, with 9 bases identical to TRBD1. After removal of 5 bases from V and 2 bases from J, the junction contained 5 bases not matched to a gene. The germline V gene has CDR1 WNHNN and CDR2 SYGVQD (reference sequence). The CDR3 has 15 residues. CDR3 sequence reads: CASSLTGGPTDTQYF. CDR3 bases: TGCGCCAGCAGTCTAACAGGGGGCCCCACAGATACGCAGTATTTT.

The chain recombines TRBV7-3 with TRBJ1-3; perhaps TRBD1 as D (5 bases). There are 20 residues in the CDR3. Germline values: CDR1 SGHTA, CDR2 FQGTGA. The germline V and J ends were trimmed by 0 bases and 7 bases, with 28 bases remaining between them. The CDR3 sequence: CASSLTGTIRRLPRENTIYF. The CDR3 nucleotides are TGTGCCAGCAGCTTAACCGGGACGATCCGTCGGTTACCACGGGAGAACACCATATATTTT.

CDR3 DNA sequence: TGCGCCAGCAGTGACCCTATCCAAGAGACCCAGTACTTC. Its translation is CASSDPIQETQYF. The chain recombines TRBV10-2 with TRBJ2-5, with unresolved D. V was trimmed by 3 bases and J by 1 base, leaving 6 bases between them. CDR1 is WSHSY, CDR2 SAAADI, per germline. The CDR3 runs 13 residues.

The V and J genes are TRBV4-1 and TRBJ1-3, with D possibly being TRBD1 (5 bases). V was cut by 2 bases and J by 0 bases, with 26 bases left in between. The CDR3 length is 21 residues. In germline, CDR1 is MGHRA, CDR2 YSYEKL. CDR3 protein: CASSQPSRRGSSTNSGNTIYF. The CDR3 bases are TGCGCCAGCAGCCAACCGTCCCGGAGGGGAAGCTCCACTAACTCTGGAAACACCATATATTTT.

This clonotype came up a few times. The chain couples TRBV5-1 to TRBJ1-6, with D perhaps matching TRBD1 (6 bases). The CDR3 is 14 residues long. Germline assignment: CDR1 SGHRS and CDR2 YFSETQ. The V end lost 2 bases, the J end lost 7 bases, and 10 bases lay between the germline ends. In DNA, the CDR3 is TGCGCCAGCAGCTTAAACGGACAGAATTCACCCCTCCACTTT. This codes for CASSLNGQNSPLHF. Drawing the rest from reference TRBV5-1 and TRBJ1-6, the complete variable domain is KAGVTQTPRYLIKTRGQQVTLSCSPISGHRSVSWYQQTPGQGLQFLFEYFSETQRNKGNFPGRFSGRQFSNSRSEMNVSTLELGDSALYLCASSLNGQNSPLHFGNGTRLTVT.

The table lists this clonotype with many counts. The chain uses TRBV20-1 and TRBJ1-1; 7 positions agree with TRBD1. Trimming cost V 3 bases and J 10 bases; bases outside gene matches: 14. CDR1 is DFQATT and CDR2 is SNEGSKA in the germline V gene (reference sequence). The CDR3 covers 14 residues. In DNA, the CDR3 is TGCAGTGCTAGTGACGGACAGGCCCTATTGGGAGCTTTCTTT. Amino acids: CSASDGQALLGAFF.

The V call is TRBV14, the J call TRBJ2-7, with D possibly matching TRBD2 (5 bases). Trimming stripped 2 bases from V and 7 bases from J, with 15 bases between. Germline CDR1 SGHDN, CDR2 FVKESK. CDR3 size: 14 residues. CDR3 sequence reads: CASSQYGGNKEQYF. CDR3 DNA: TGTGCCAGCAGCCAATACGGAGGCAATAAAGAGCAGTACTTC.

Comment on this clonotype: One end of the junction fails to match germline, which may point to a read error. The CDR3 DNA reads as TGTGCCAACAGCCAAGGTAGCGGGAACTACAATGAGCAGTTCTTC. This gives the protein CANSQGSGNYNEQFF. This rearrangement joins TRBV4-2 to TRBJ2-1, with 8 bases aligning to TRBD2. The CDR3 sequence is 15 residues long. Looked up from germline, CDR1 is LGHNA and CDR2 is YNFKEQ.

The rearrangement joins TRBV9 to TRBJ2-7; D unclear. Germline V gene data show CDR1 as SGDLS and CDR2 as YYNGEE. The CDR3 contains 14 residues. Trimming left V 0 bases short and J 3 bases short, with 10 bases between. Here the CDR3 DNA reads TGTGCCAGCAGCGTAGCCGCCTCCGGCTACGAGCAGTACTTC. Protein product: CASSVAASGYEQYF. Full variable domain (rest looked up from reference TRBV9 and TRBJ2-7): DSGVTQTPKHLITATGQRVTLRCSPRSGDLSVYWYQQSLDQGLQFLIQYYNGEERAKGNILERFSAQQFPDLHSELNLSSLELGDSALYFCASSVAASGYEQYFGPGTRLTVT.

This clonotype was seen a few times. Sequence at one end of the junction differs from germline and may be a read error. V and J are TRBV7-9 and TRBJ1-1; the D gene is possibly TRBD1 (5 bases). The CDR3 is 12 amino acids. CDR1 is SEHNR, CDR2 FQNEAQ, per germline (reference sequence). The CDR3 DNA is TGTGCCAGCAGACAGCCGGGGACTGGAGCTTTCTTT. Protein product: CASRQPGTGAFF.

This clonotype showed up many times. V is TRBV5-6 and J is TRBJ2-7; D is uncertain. The CDR3 has 14 amino acids. Trimming stripped 0 bases from V and 3 bases from J, with 10 bases between. In germline, CDR1 is SGHDT, CDR2 YYEEEE. As DNA, the CDR3 is TGTGCCAGCAGCTTGGTTGAGACAAGCTACGAGCAGTACGTC. Translation gives CASSLVETSYEQYV.

This clonotype was counted only a few times. This chain uses TRBV13 with TRBJ2-4; D is ambiguous. Germline V gene lookup returns CDR1 PRHDT and CDR2 FYEKMQ (reference sequence). This CDR3 contains 13 residues. V gave up 0 bases and J gave up 5 bases, with 5 bases separating them. CDR3 coding DNA: TGTGCCAGCAGCTTAGGATCAGAAAACATTCAGTACTTC. Its protein product is CASSLGSENIQYF.

In this sample, this clonotype turned up many times. An end of the junction differs from the germline gene, which may be a read error. This chain links TRBV28 with TRBJ1-1, with a tentative D call TRBD1 (5 bases). This CDR3 contains 13 residues. Germline V lookup: CDR1 MDHEN, CDR2 SYDVKM. CDR3 in amino acids: CASSWTQNTKAFF. The CDR3 nucleotides read TGTGCCAGCAGTTGGACACAGAACACTAAAGCTTTCTTT.

The chain has TRBV10-3 and TRBJ2-1; D ambiguous. The J call may be faulty, since TRBJ2-5 better matches the DNA end. The CDR3 extends over 13 amino acids. Germline-derived CDR1 and CDR2 are ENHRY and SYGVKD. DNA of the CDR3: TGTGCCATCAGTGAGTCGACTCAAGAGACCCAGTACTTC. Protein product: CAISESTQETQYF.

A few counts support this clonotype. The CDR3 ends on some other residue instead of the conserved phenylalanine or tryptophan, so this is likely a read error. The chain combines TRBV18 with TRBJ1-1; D unresolved. Trimming took off 3 bases at V and 0 bases at J, with 5 bases between the two ends. CDR1 KGHSH and CDR2 LQKENI come from the germline V gene. The CDR3 loop spans 13 amino acids. As DNA, the CDR3 is TGTGCCAGCTCACCCACATTGAACACTGAAGCTTTCTCT. This sequence encodes CASSPTLNTEAFS.

The chain recombines TRBV19 with TRBJ2-1; D is perhaps TRBD1 (6 bases). This CDR3 is built from 13 residues. The V end lost 4 bases, the J end lost 4 bases, and 8 bases lay between the germline ends. Germline values: CDR1 LNHDA, CDR2 SQIVND (reference sequence). As DNA, the CDR3 is TGTGCCAGTAGTAAACAGGGATACAATGAGCAGTTCTTC. This gives the protein CASSKQGYNEQFF.

The V call is TRBV12-3 or TRBV12-4, the J call TRBJ2-3; TRBD2 agrees at 16 bases. V was pared by 1 base and J by 4 bases, with 5 bases of the junction left unmatched. CDR3 length: 18 amino acids. Here the CDR3 DNA reads TGTGCCAGCAGTTTAGGTCCGGGACTAGCGGGAGGGCCAGATACGCAGTATTTT. Amino acid sequence: CASSLGPGLAGGPDTQYF.

This clonotype has a count of ten or more. The rearrangement joins TRBV7-2 to TRBJ2-3; D might be TRBD1 (6 bases). The CDR3 length is 16 residues. V shed 5 bases and J shed 2 bases, with 17 bases lying between them. Per germline, CDR1 SGHTA and CDR2 FQGNSA. The CDR3: CASSAEMGAHTDTQYF. CDR3 in DNA: TGTGCCAGCAGCGCAGAGATGGGGGCACACACAGATACGCAGTATTTT.

This clonotype was counted at least ten times. The chain couples TRBV4-1 to TRBJ2-6; D may correspond to TRBD1 or TRBD2 (5 bases each). The CDR3 totals 17 residues. With 1 base removed from V and 0 bases from J, the gap between germline ends came to 10 bases. In germline, CDR1 is MGHRA, CDR2 YSYEKL. CDR3 bases: TGCGCCAGCAGCCAAGGAGTGGGACGCTCTGGGGCCAACGTCCTGACTTTC. This codes for CASSQGVGRSGANVLTF.

The gene calls are TRBV15 and TRBJ1-6, with 7 bases matching TRBD1. The CDR3 consists of 16 residues. The V gene end was trimmed by 6 bases and the J gene end by 4 bases; junction bases not matched to a gene: 9. Per the germline V gene, CDR1 is LNHNV and CDR2 is YYDKDF (reference sequence). CDR3 in amino acids: CATSTGTEPYNSPLHF. The CDR3 nucleotides read TGTGCCACCAGTACCGGGACAGAACCTTATAATTCACCCCTCCACTTT.

The chain has TRBV28 and TRBJ2-4; no clear D gene. The CDR3 extends over 22 amino acids. Germline V lookup: CDR1 MDHEN, CDR2 SYDVKM. V was pared by 8 bases and J by 0 bases, with 35 bases between. The CDR3 reads CASQPHQGSMDHGPLAKNIQYF. Written as DNA, the CDR3 is TGTGCCAGCCAACCGCACCAAGGATCGATGGATCACGGCCCTCTAGCCAAAAACATTCAGTACTTC.

This clonotype was seen at least ten times. V usage is TRBV6-2 or TRBV6-3 and J usage is TRBJ2-1; the D call may be TRBD1 or TRBD2 (5 bases each). CDR1 and CDR2 (germline): MNHEY, SVGEGT. This CDR3 region has 16 residues. Trimming shortened V by 5 bases and J by 2 bases, and 16 bases separated the two germline ends. The CDR3, as DNA: TGTGCCAGCAGTGAATTCCGGGGACGGACCTACAATGAGCAGTTCTTC. It yields the protein CASSEFRGRTYNEQFF.

This sequence joins TRBV7-9 and TRBJ1-6, with a tentative D call TRBD1 (5 bases). Between the trimmed V and J ends, which lost 6 bases and 8 bases, there was a span of 20 bases. CDR3 size: 16 residues. The germline gives CDR1 SEHNR, CDR2 FQNEAQ (reference sequence). CDR3 sequence reads: CASSQTDLRSDSPLHF. CDR3 bases: TGTGCCAGCAGTCAGACAGATCTCAGAAGCGATTCACCCCTCCACTTT.

CDR3 amino acids: CASSHQGTYEQYF. In nucleotides, the CDR3 is TGTGCCAGCAGCCATCAGGGTACCTACGAGCAGTACTTC. This chain joins TRBV7-9 and TRBJ2-7, with a possible D match to TRBD1 (5 bases). The CDR3 length is 13 residues. Deletions cut 5 bases from V and 2 bases from J, with 10 bases between. Germline CDR1 reads SEHNR; CDR2 reads FQNEAQ (reference sequence). The full variable domain, in which reference TRBV7-9 and TRBJ2-7 provide the parts outside the CDR3, is DTGVSQNPRHKITKRGQNVTFRCDPISEHNRLYWYRQTLGQGPEFLTYFQNEAQLEKSRLLSDRFSAERPKGSFSTLEIQRTEQGDSAMYLCASSHQGTYEQYFGPGTRLTVT.

This chain uses TRBV20-1 with TRBJ2-7; no definite D call. The germline CDR1 and CDR2 sequences are DFQATT and SNEGSKA (reference sequence). The germline V and J ends were trimmed by 3 bases and 0 bases, with 12 bases remaining between them. The CDR3 runs 14 residues. This CDR3 reads CSASDVSSSYEQYF. The CDR3 DNA sequence: TGCAGTGCTAGCGACGTATCGAGCTCCTACGAGCAGTACTTC.

This clonotype was counted ten times or more. The chain uses TRBV19 and TRBJ1-1, with 8 bases fitting TRBD1. CDR3 length: 16 amino acids. The germline V gene has CDR1 LNHDA and CDR2 SQIVND (reference sequence). Trimming took 3 bases from V and 5 from J; bases not matched to a gene: 11. This chain's CDR3 is CASSINGYRGTTEAFF. For the CDR3, the DNA is TGTGCCAGTAGTATTAATGGTTACAGGGGGACGACTGAAGCTTTCTTT.

This clonotype was observed at least ten times. The J gene is TRBJ2-1, the V gene TRBV6-2 or TRBV6-3; D is uncertain. V was shortened by 4 bases and J by 8 bases, with 9 bases between the two germline ends. This CDR3 comprises 12 residues. Germline assignment: CDR1 MNHEY and CDR2 SVGEGT. The CDR3, as DNA: TGTGCCAGCAGTTCCCTTGGGGATGAGCAGTTCTTC. This sequence encodes CASSSLGDEQFF.

In regard to this clonotype: A much larger clone differs by one base, so this may be a read error. The rearrangement joins TRBV28 to TRBJ2-2; TRBD2 might be the D (6 bases). Trimming stripped 5 bases from V and 7 bases from J, with 14 bases between. Germline-derived CDR1 and CDR2 are MDHEN and SYDVKM. The CDR3 is made up of 14 amino acids. CDR3 sequence (DNA): TGTGCCAGCAGTCCCCCGTGGGGGGTCGGGGAGCTGTTTTTT. Translation: CASSPPWGVGELFF.

This clonotype has a count of ten or more. The chain couples TRBV7-2 to TRBJ2-1, with D tentatively TRBD2 (6 bases). This CDR3 spans 14 amino acids. Germline V gives CDR1 SGHTA, CDR2 FQGNSA. Trimming removed 2 bases from V and 10 bases from J, with 15 bases in between. Written as DNA, the CDR3 is TGTGCCAGCAGCTTAATTGAGGTGGGAGGAGAGCAGTTCTTC. This encodes CASSLIEVGGEQFF.